The clone carrying this TCR beta chain is categorized as large (0.1 to 1%). Antigen specificity is unknown. The CDR3 extends over 15 amino acids. Germline CDR1 reads MGHDK; CDR2 reads SYGVNS. The J segment lost 2 bases and the V segment lost 3 bases, leaving 2 bases of the junction unmatched. From live CD3+CD8+TCRalphabeta+ cells, four PD-1 and/or TIGIT subsets were sorted. The record originates from a study of circulating CD8 cells and anti-PD-1 response in melanoma. General observations from the study: Most experiments lacked replicates. Clonotype sharing was highest between DPOS and TIGIT subsets.

TCR libraries were prepared from approximately 15 ng of total RNA with the QIAseq Immune Repertoire TCR panel. TCRdb reanalysed the reads using MiXCR and keeps one entry per CDR3 protein. The sample has 1,000 or so distinct CDR3 sequences, roughly 8.8% seen once. This sequence joins TRBV25-1 and TRBJ2-1, with TRBD1 matching over 9 bases. The sequence was obtained from a human donor with melanoma. The sample here was CD8+ T cells from PBMCs, taken at baseline or after one month of anti-PD-1 therapy (not recorded which). The CDR3 protein is CASSETGGAYNEQFF. CDR3 DNA sequence: TGTGCCAGCAGTGAGACAGGGGGAGCCTACAATGAGCAGTTCTTC.